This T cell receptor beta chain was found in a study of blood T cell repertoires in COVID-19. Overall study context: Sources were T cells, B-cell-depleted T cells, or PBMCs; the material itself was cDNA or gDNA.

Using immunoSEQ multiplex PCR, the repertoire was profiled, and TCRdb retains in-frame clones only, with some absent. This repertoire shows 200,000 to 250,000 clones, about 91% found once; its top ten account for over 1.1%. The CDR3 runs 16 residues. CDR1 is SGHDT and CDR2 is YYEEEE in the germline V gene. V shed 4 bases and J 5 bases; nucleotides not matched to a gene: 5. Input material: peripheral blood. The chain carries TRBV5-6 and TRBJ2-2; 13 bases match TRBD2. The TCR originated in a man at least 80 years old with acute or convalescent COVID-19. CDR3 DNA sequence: TGTGCCAGCAGCCAAGGACTAGCGGGAGAGACCGGGGAGCTGTTTTTT. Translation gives CASSQGLAGETGELFF. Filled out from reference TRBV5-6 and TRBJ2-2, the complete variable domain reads DAGVTQSPTHLIKTRGQQVTLRCSPKSGHDTVSWYQQALGQGPQFIFQYYEEEERQRGNFPDRFSGHQFPNYSSELNVNALLLGDSALYLCASSQGLAGETGELFFGEGSRLTVL.